Following are 27 T cell receptor beta chains from one sample sequenced in a study of blood T cells in healthy people across ages. Sample-barcoded 5' priming and a J-beta primer mix drove a second PCR of about 6 to 12 cycles. TCRdb processed the 5' RACE reads anew with MiXCR; each CDR3 protein has one entry. The sample consists of around 1,700,000 distinct CDR3 sequences, over 25% of them appearing once. Material for sequencing was blood. These receptors came from a woman younger than 45 in good health.

The genes are TRBV5-1 and TRBJ1-4; D is uncertain. This CDR3 has 15 amino acids. The ends were cut back, 5 bases at V and 0 bases at J, with 11 bases in the middle. In germline, CDR1 is SGHRS, CDR2 YFSETQ. CDR3 nucleotides: TGCGCCAGCAGATATAGGGCGGCAACTAATGAAAAACTGTTTTTT. It is translated as CASRYRAATNEKLFF.

The chain couples TRBV6-4 to TRBJ2-2; D might be TRBD1 or TRBD2, each matching 6 bases. There are 14 residues in the CDR3. V was shortened by 2 bases and J by 5 bases, with 9 bases between the two germline ends. Germline-derived CDR1 and CDR2 are MRHNA and SNTAGT. The CDR3 nucleotides read TGTGCCAGCAGTGACAAGGGGGGTACCGGGGAGCTGTTTTTT. The encoded protein is CASSDKGGTGELFF.

This clonotype has only a few counts. The V and J genes are TRBV7-2 and TRBJ2-7, with D possibly TRBD1 on 6 matching bases. Trimming stripped 5 bases from V and 3 bases from J, with 14 bases between. Germline-derived CDR1 and CDR2 are SGHTA and FQGNSA. The CDR3 runs 14 residues. The CDR3 DNA reads TGTGCCAGCAGCGAGAGGACAGCTTACTACGAGCAGTACTTC. It specifies CASSERTAYYEQYF.

The chain is built from TRBV5-8 and TRBJ1-1; 8 bases are shared with TRBD1. The germline V gene has CDR1 SGHTS and CDR2 YDEGEE. With V trimmed by 4 bases and J by 4 bases, 6 bases remained unmatched. This CDR3 region has 14 residues. The CDR3 reads CASSPGQVSTEAFF. The CDR3, as DNA: TGTGCCAGCAGCCCGGGACAGGTCAGCACTGAAGCTTTCTTT.

This clonotype was detected a few times. The chain links TRBV28 to TRBJ2-7; TRBD2 matches at 9 bases. Germline CDR1 and CDR2: MDHEN and SYDVKM. The CDR3 is made up of 13 amino acids. J lost 8 bases, V lost 8 bases, and 10 bases had no gene match. CDR3 sequence reads: CASESGGLGKQYF. CDR3 nucleotide sequence: TGTGCCAGCGAAAGCGGGGGGTTGGGCAAGCAGTACTTC.

This sequence joins TRBV6-1 and TRBJ1-5; 8 nucleotides align to TRBD1. The CDR3 length is 15 residues. Germline trimming cut 4 bases from V and 4 bases from J; bases unmatched to any gene: 6. Germline-derived CDR1 and CDR2 are MNHNS and SASEGT. CDR3 protein: CASSVGRGQNQPQHF. The CDR3 DNA reads as TGTGCCAGCAGTGTTGGCAGGGGGCAGAATCAGCCCCAGCATTTT.

V and J are TRBV12-3 or TRBV12-4 and TRBJ2-1, with TRBD1 as a possible D gene (6 bases). The ends were cut back, 5 bases at V and 8 bases at J, with 22 bases in the middle. CDR3 length equals 16 residues. The CDR3 reads CASSPEGTNRLDEQFF. The CDR3 DNA reads as TGTGCCAGCAGTCCTGAGGGGACAAACCGGCTGGATGAGCAGTTCTTC.

The gene calls are TRBV20-1 and TRBJ2-5; a possible D gene is TRBD2 (6 bases). V was pared by 1 base and J by 13 bases, with 16 bases between. CDR1 and CDR2 (germline): DFQATT, SNEGSKA (reference sequence). The CDR3 loop spans 12 amino acids. The CDR3 loop reads CSARGRASRAYF. In DNA form, the CDR3 reads TGCAGTGCTAGAGGGAGGGCTAGTCGGGCGTACTTC.

In regard to this clonotype: Sequence at one end of the junction differs from germline and may be a read error. The rearrangement uses TRBV20-1 and TRBJ2-5; 9 nucleotides match TRBD1. This CDR3 is built from 17 residues. Germline V CDR1 and CDR2: DFQATT, SNEGSKA (reference sequence). CDR3 protein: CNAIKSTGGAIQETQYF. In DNA form, the CDR3 reads TGCAATGCTATTAAGTCTACAGGGGGCGCAATCCAAGAGACCCAGTACTTC.

A few counts support this clonotype. The gene calls are TRBV2 and TRBJ2-3; 8 bases match TRBD2. The CDR3 loop spans 14 amino acids. Germline V gene data show CDR1 as SNHLY and CDR2 as FYNNEI. V lost 1 base, J lost 6 bases, and 3 bases stayed unmatched. CDR3 sequence: CASSEEASGDTQYF. DNA for the CDR3: TGTGCCAGCAGTGAAGAAGCTAGCGGGGATACGCAGTATTTT.

The chain joins TRBV12-3 or TRBV12-4 to TRBJ2-7, with 7 bases lining up with TRBD1. Trimming at V came to 5 bases and at J to 0 bases, leaving 7 bases not matched to a gene. The CDR3 is 15 amino acids. CDR3 sequence: CASSQQGIPSYEQYF. CDR3 sequence (DNA): TGTGCCAGCAGTCAACAGGGGATACCCTCCTACGAGCAGTACTTC.

The chain links TRBV27 to TRBJ1-5; 8 bases map to TRBD1. Germline V gene sequence: CDR1 MNHEY, CDR2 SMNVEV (reference sequence). Trimming took 4 bases from V and 5 from J; bases not matched to a gene: 10. The CDR3 is 16 amino acids. The CDR3 spells CASSSWTGSAHQPQHF. The CDR3 region has the DNA TGTGCCAGCAGTTCTTGGACAGGGTCGGCCCATCAGCCCCAGCATTTT.

This rearrangement joins TRBV27 to TRBJ2-1, with D perhaps matching TRBD2 (6 bases). The CDR3 contains 17 residues. Trimming removed 6 bases from V and 3 bases from J, with 21 bases in between. Looked up from germline, CDR1 is MNHEY and CDR2 is SMNVEV (reference sequence). This CDR3 is CASSPSTGAGLYNEQFF. The CDR3 DNA reads as TGTGCCAGCAGCCCCTCCACCGGCGCGGGGCTCTACAATGAGCAGTTCTTC.

This chain connects TRBV28 to TRBJ2-2; tentatively, D is TRBD1 or TRBD2 (5 bases each). Trimming left V 6 bases short and J 2 bases short, with 16 bases between. Germline CDR1 is MDHEN and CDR2 is SYDVKM. CDR3 length equals 16 residues. CDR3 region: CASRDPGRGNTGELFF. In nucleotides, the CDR3 is TGTGCCAGCAGGGACCCGGGACGGGGAAACACCGGGGAGCTGTTTTTT.

This clonotype was counted ten times or more. The chain joins TRBV20-1 to TRBJ2-6; D remains ambiguous. V lost 6 bases to trimming and J lost 1 base, with 7 bases between them. The germline V gene encodes CDR1 DFQATT and CDR2 SNEGSKA (reference sequence). This CDR3 is built from 13 residues. CDR3 sequence (DNA): TGCAGTGCGGAGAGGTCTGGGGCCAACGTCCTGACTTTC. This codes for CSAERSGANVLTF.

To note about this clonotype: A read error likely explains this, since a far larger clone differs by one base. V and J are TRBV7-3 and TRBJ2-6; D unresolved. The CDR3 sequence is 14 residues long. Germline CDR1 SGHTA, CDR2 FQGTGA. The CDR3 nucleotides are TGTGCCAACAGCCCCGACTCTGGGGCCAACGTCCTGACTTTC. Amino acids: CANSPDSGANVLTF.

This clonotype has more than one count but fewer than ten. The gene calls are TRBV11-2 and TRBJ2-3, with no clear D. Trimming removed 0 bases at V and 6 bases at J, with 16 bases between. CDR1 and CDR2 (germline): SGHAT, FQNNGV. The CDR3 has 16 residues. CDR3 sequence reads: CASSLENSPRGDTQYF. The CDR3, as DNA: TGTGCCAGCAGCTTAGAAAACTCTCCACGTGGGGATACGCAGTATTTT. Together with reference TRBV11-2 and TRBJ2-3, the CDR3 gives the full variable domain: EAGVAQSPRYKIIEKRQSVAFWCNPISGHATLYWYQQILGQGPKLLIQFQNNGVVDDSQLPKDRFSAERLKGVDSTLKIQPAKLEDSAVYLCASSLENSPRGDTQYFGPGTRLTVL.

The rearrangement joins TRBV7-9 to TRBJ2-3; the match to TRBD2 covers 14 bases. The germline CDR1 and CDR2 sequences are SEHNR and FQNEAQ (reference sequence). CDR3 size: 18 residues. V shed 4 bases, J shed 2 bases, and the junction held 8 bases outside the gene matches. The CDR3 is CASSSRLAGGYITDTQYF. The CDR3 bases are TGTGCCAGCAGCTCCCGACTAGCGGGGGGGTATATCACAGATACGCAGTATTTT.

This clonotype was counted at least ten times. J is TRBJ2-7 and V is TRBV9, with 8 bases identical to TRBD1. The CDR3 is 16 amino acids. J lost 3 bases, V lost 0 bases, and 8 bases had no gene match. Germline V gene lookup returns CDR1 SGDLS and CDR2 YYNGEE. The CDR3 sequence is CASSVAGTGGIYEQYF. The CDR3 DNA follows: TGTGCCAGCAGCGTAGCGGGGACAGGTGGGATCTACGAGCAGTACTTC.

This clonotype has ten or more counts. The chain links TRBV5-1 to TRBJ2-1, with D perhaps being TRBD1 or TRBD2 (5 bases each). CDR1 is SGHRS and CDR2 is YFSETQ in the germline V gene. Deletions cut 7 bases from V and 7 bases from J, with 21 bases between. The CDR3 runs to 15 residues. Here the CDR3 DNA reads TGCGCCAGCGGGCCAATGGGGGAGAACTGGAATGAGCAGTTCTTC. The encoded protein is CASGPMGENWNEQFF.

This chain links TRBV7-2 with TRBJ2-7, with 10 bases aligning to TRBD2. The CDR3 is 15 residues long. Trimming took 5 bases from V and 2 from J; bases not matched to a gene: 6. CDR1 is SGHTA and CDR2 is FQGNSA in the germline V gene. In DNA, the CDR3 is TGTGCCAGCAGCCGGACTAGCGGAAGTCCCTACGAGCAGTACTTC. Translating it yields CASSRTSGSPYEQYF.

At least ten counts were recorded for this clonotype. This sequence joins TRBV5-6 and TRBJ2-7, with TRBD2 identical over 10 bases. This CDR3 is 15 amino acids long. The J segment lost 3 bases and the V segment lost 3 bases, leaving 6 bases of the junction unmatched. The germline V gene has CDR1 SGHDT and CDR2 YYEEEE. The CDR3 region has the DNA TGTGCCAGCAGCTGGGGGACTAGCGCAAACTACGAGCAGTACTTC. Its protein is CASSWGTSANYEQYF.

The chain couples TRBV4-3 to TRBJ1-2; 8 bases align to TRBD1. There are 15 residues in the CDR3. The germline V gene encodes CDR1 LGHNA and CDR2 YSLEER. Unmatched junction bases numbered 7, after V lost 2 bases and J lost 5 bases. The CDR3 sequence: CASSQRTGPPYGYTF. The CDR3 DNA sequence: TGCGCCAGCAGCCAAAGGACAGGGCCTCCTTATGGCTACACCTTC.

This clonotype was found once. The gene calls are TRBV15 and TRBJ1-5; tentative D call: TRBD1 (6 bases). With 0 bases removed from V and 3 bases from J, the gap between germline ends came to 18 bases. CDR3 length: 18 amino acids. The germline CDR1 and CDR2 sequences are LNHNV and YYDKDF (reference sequence). CDR3 sequence: CATSREPKIQGINQPQHF. CDR3 nucleotides: TGTGCCACCAGCAGAGAGCCCAAAATACAGGGAATCAATCAGCCCCAGCATTTT.

The chain has TRBV2 and TRBJ1-2, with D unclear. Per the germline V gene, CDR1 is SNHLY and CDR2 is FYNNEI. This CDR3 spans 12 amino acids. Between the trimmed V and J ends, which lost 4 bases and 8 bases, there was a span of 11 bases. CDR3: CASSGLSVGYTF. The CDR3 DNA is TGTGCCAGCAGTGGACTGTCAGTGGGCTACACCTTC.

This clonotype was seen at least ten times. The V gene is TRBV4-1, the J gene TRBJ1-2; D is unclear. The CDR3 sequence is 16 residues long. The V gene's germline CDR1 is MGHRA and CDR2 YSYEKL. Between the trimmed V and J ends, which lost 3 bases and 2 bases, there was a span of 16 bases. The CDR3 protein is CASSQTRYQINYGYTF. The CDR3 DNA sequence: TGCGCCAGCAGCCAGACAAGATACCAGATCAACTATGGCTACACCTTC.

The sample holds many counts of this clonotype. The rearrangement links TRBV10-3 to TRBJ2-7; perhaps TRBD2 as D (6 bases). Germline CDR1 is ENHRY and CDR2 is SYGVKD. Trimming stripped 5 bases from V and 6 bases from J, with 11 bases between. This CDR3 is built from 12 residues. Here the CDR3 reads CAISRLVSEQYF. The DNA of the CDR3 is TGTGCCATCAGTCGACTAGTAAGCGAGCAGTACTTC.